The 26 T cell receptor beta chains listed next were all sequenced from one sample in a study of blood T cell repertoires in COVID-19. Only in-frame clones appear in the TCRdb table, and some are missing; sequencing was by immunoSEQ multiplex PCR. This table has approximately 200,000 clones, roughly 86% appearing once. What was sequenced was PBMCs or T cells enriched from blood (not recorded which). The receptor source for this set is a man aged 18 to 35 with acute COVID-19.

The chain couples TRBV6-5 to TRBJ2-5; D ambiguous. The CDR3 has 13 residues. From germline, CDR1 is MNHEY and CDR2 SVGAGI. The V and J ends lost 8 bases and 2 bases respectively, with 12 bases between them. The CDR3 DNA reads TGTGCCAGCGCCAGAGGCGGACAAGAGACCCAGTACTTC. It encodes CASARGGQETQYF.

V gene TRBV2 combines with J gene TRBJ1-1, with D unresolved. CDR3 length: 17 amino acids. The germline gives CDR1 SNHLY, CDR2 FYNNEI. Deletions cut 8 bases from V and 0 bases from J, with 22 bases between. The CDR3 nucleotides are TGTGCCAGCCACGACGTGGGCCCCGACGAAGTGAACACTGAAGCTTTCTTT. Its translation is CASHDVGPDEVNTEAFF. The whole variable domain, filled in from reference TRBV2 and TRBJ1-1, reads EPEVTQTPSHQVTQMGQEVILRCVPISNHLYFYWYRQILGQKVEFLVSFYNNEISEKSEIFDDQFSVERPDGSNFTLKIRSTKLEDSAMYFCASHDVGPDEVNTEAFFGQGTRLTVV.

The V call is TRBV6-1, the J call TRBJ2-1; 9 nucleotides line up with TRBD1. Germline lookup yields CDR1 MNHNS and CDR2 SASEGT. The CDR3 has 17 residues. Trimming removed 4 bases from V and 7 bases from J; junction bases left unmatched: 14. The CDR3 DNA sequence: TGTGCCAGCAGTGGTACAGGGGGCGCACATTATCTAAATGAGCAGTTCTTC. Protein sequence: CASSGTGGAHYLNEQFF.

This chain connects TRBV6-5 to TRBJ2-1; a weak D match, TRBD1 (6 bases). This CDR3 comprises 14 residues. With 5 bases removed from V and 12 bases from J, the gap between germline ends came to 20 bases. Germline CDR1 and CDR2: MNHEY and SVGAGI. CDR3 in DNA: TGTGCCAGCAGTCTCCGTTTTACAGGGTCTGGGCAGTTCTTC. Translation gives CASSLRFTGSGQFF.

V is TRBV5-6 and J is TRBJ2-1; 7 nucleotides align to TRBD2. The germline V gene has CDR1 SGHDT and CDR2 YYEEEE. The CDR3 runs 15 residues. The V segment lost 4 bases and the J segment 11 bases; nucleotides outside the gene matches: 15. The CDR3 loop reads CASSPEGGMREKQFF. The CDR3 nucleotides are TGTGCCAGCAGCCCTGAAGGTGGCATGCGGGAGAAGCAGTTCTTC.

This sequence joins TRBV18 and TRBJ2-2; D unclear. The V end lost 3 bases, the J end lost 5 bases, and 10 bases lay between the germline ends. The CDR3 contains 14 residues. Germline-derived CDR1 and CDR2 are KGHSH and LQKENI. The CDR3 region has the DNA TGTGCCAGCTCACCCTCTGACTGGACCGGGGAGCTGTTTTTT. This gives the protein CASSPSDWTGELFF.

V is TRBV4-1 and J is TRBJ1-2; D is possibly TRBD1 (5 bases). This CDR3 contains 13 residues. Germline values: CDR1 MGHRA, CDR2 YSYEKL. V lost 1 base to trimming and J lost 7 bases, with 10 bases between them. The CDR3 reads CASSQARVGGYTF. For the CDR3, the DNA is TGCGCCAGCAGCCAAGCCAGGGTGGGTGGCTACACCTTC.

The CDR3 loop reads CASSLAGTGYTGELFF. The CDR3 nucleotides are TGTGCCAGCAGCTTAGCCGGGACAGGGTACACCGGGGAGCTGTTTTTT. This rearrangement joins TRBV7-6 to TRBJ2-2; 9 positions agree with TRBD1. The ends lost 0 bases at V and 3 bases at J; junction bases unmatched: 2. CDR1 is SGHVS, CDR2 FNYEAQ, per germline. The CDR3 is made up of 16 amino acids.

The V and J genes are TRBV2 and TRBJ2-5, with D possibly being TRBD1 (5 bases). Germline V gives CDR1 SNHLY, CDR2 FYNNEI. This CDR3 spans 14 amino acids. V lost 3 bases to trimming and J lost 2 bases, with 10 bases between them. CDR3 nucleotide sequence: TGTGCCAGCAGTGATCACAGGATACAAGAGACCCAGTACTTC. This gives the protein CASSDHRIQETQYF. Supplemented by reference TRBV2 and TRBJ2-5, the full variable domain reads EPEVTQTPSHQVTQMGQEVILRCVPISNHLYFYWYRQILGQKVEFLVSFYNNEISEKSEIFDDQFSVERPDGSNFTLKIRSTKLEDSAMYFCASSDHRIQETQYFGPGTRLLVL.

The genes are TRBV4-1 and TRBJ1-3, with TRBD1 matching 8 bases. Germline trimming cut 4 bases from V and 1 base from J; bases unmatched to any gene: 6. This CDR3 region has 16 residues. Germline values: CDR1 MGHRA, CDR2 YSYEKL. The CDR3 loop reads CASSRGGQDSGNTIYF. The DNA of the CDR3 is TGCGCCAGCAGCCGGGGGGGACAGGATTCTGGAAACACCATATATTTT.

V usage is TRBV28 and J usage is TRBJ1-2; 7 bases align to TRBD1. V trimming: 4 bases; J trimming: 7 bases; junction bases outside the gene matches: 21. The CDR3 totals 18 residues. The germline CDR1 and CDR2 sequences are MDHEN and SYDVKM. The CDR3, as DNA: TGTGCCAGCAGTTCCCTCGGGACAGACCCTGGCGGAATAATTGGCTACACCTTC. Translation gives CASSSLGTDPGGIIGYTF.

The CDR3: CSVRPGQGRVTEAFF. DNA for the CDR3: TGCAGCGTTAGACCGGGACAGGGCAGGGTCACTGAAGCTTTCTTT. This chain connects TRBV29-1 to TRBJ1-1, with 9 bases identical to TRBD1. CDR1 and CDR2 (germline): SQVTM, ANQGSEA. The trim removed 5 bases at V and 4 bases at J, leaving 11 bases unmatched. This CDR3 contains 15 residues.

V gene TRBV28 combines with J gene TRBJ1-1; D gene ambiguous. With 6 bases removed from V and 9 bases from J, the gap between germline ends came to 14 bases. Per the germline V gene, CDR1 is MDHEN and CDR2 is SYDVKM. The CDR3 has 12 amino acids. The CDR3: CASRLREGKAFF. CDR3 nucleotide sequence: TGTGCCAGCAGACTTAGGGAGGGTAAAGCTTTCTTT.

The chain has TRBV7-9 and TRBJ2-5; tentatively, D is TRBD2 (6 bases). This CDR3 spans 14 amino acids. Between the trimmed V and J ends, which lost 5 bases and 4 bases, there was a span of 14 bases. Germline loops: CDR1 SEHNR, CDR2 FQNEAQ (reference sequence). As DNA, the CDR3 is TGTGCCAGCAGCACCCCGGGAGAGCGAGAGACCCAGTACTTC. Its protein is CASSTPGERETQYF.

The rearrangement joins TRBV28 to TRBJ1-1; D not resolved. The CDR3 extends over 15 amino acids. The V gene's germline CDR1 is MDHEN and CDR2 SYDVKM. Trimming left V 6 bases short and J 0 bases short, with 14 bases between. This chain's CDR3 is CASRYSSAMNTEAFF. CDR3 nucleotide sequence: TGTGCCAGCAGATACTCGAGCGCTATGAACACTGAAGCTTTCTTT.

The CDR3 region is CASSRRGLDTQYF. The CDR3 region has the DNA TGTGCCTCGTCCCGTCGGGGATTGGATACGCAGTATTTT. The chain combines TRBV7-6 with TRBJ2-3; the D gene is possibly TRBD2 (5 bases). The CDR3 is 13 amino acids. CDR1 and CDR2 from the germline V gene are SGHVS and FNYEAQ. Trimming shortened V by 11 bases and J by 6 bases, and 18 bases separated the two germline ends.

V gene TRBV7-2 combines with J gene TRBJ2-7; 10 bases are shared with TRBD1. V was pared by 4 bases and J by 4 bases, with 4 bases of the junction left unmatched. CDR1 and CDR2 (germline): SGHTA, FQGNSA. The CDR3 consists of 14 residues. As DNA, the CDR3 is TGTGCCAGCAGCTGGCCGGGACAGGGGTACGAGCAGTACTTC. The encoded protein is CASSWPGQGYEQYF.

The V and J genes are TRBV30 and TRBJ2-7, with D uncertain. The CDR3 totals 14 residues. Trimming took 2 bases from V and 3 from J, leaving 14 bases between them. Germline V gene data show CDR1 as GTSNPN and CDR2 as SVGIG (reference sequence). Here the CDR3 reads CAWSWNGSNYEQYF. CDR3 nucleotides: TGTGCCTGGAGTTGGAACGGGTCCAACTACGAGCAGTACTTC.

CDR3 protein: CASSVGLLGGRGRPNLSGANVLTF. CDR3 nucleotide sequence: TGTGCCAGCAGCGTAGGGCTCTTAGGGGGGAGGGGACGGCCCAACCTCTCTGGGGCCAACGTCCTGACTTTC. The rearrangement joins TRBV9 to TRBJ2-6; D is possibly TRBD2 (7 bases). From germline, CDR1 is SGDLS and CDR2 YYNGEE. Between the trimmed V and J ends, which lost 0 bases and 0 bases, there was a span of 31 bases. This CDR3 is 24 amino acids long.

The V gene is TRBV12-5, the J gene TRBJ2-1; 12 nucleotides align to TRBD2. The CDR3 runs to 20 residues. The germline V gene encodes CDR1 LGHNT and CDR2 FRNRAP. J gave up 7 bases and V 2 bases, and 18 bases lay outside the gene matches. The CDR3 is CASGLLPLPRTSGGINEQFF. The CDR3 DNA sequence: TGTGCTAGTGGTTTGCTTCCGCTTCCGAGAACTAGCGGGGGGATAAATGAGCAGTTCTTC.

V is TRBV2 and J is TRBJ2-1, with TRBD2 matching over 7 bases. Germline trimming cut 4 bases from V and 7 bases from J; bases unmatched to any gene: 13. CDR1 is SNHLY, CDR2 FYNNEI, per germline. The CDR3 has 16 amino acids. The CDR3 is CASSVDLGGSQNEQFF. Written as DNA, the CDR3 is TGTGCCAGCAGTGTTGATTTGGGCGGGAGTCAAAATGAGCAGTTCTTC.

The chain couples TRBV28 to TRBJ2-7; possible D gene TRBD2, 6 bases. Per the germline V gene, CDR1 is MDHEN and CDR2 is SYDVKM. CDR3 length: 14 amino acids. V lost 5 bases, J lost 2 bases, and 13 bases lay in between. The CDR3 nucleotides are TGTGCCAGCAGTACGGGACTTTCTCCCTACGAGCAGTACTTC. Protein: CASSTGLSPYEQYF.

Here the CDR3 reads CASITMEAPFTDTQYF. For the CDR3, the DNA is TGTGCCAGCATCACCATGGAGGCCCCCTTCACAGATACGCAGTATTTT. The chain links TRBV28 to TRBJ2-3; maybe TRBD2 (5 bases). V dropped 7 bases and J dropped 2 bases, with 19 bases sitting between them. The CDR3 covers 16 residues. Germline CDR1 MDHEN, CDR2 SYDVKM.

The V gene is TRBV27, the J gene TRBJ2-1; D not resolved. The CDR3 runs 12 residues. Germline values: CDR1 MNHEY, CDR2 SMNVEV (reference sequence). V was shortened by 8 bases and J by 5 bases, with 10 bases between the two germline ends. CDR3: CASSAADNEQFF. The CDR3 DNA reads TGTGCCAGCTCTGCGGCGGACAATGAGCAGTTCTTC.

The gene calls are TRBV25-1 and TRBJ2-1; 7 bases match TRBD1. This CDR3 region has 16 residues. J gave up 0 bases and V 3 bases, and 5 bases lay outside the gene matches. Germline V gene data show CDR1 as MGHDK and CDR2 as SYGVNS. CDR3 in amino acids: CASSDSGQSSYNEQFF. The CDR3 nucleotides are TGTGCCAGCAGTGATTCGGGACAGAGCTCCTACAATGAGCAGTTCTTC.

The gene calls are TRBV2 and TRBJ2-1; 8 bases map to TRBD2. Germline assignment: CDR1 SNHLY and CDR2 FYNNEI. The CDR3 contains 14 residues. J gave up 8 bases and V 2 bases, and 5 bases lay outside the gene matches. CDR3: CASSELGSGDEQFF. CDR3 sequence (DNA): TGTGCCAGCAGTGAATTGGGTAGCGGGGATGAGCAGTTCTTC. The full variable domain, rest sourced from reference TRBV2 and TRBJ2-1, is EPEVTQTPSHQVTQMGQEVILRCVPISNHLYFYWYRQILGQKVEFLVSFYNNEISEKSEIFDDQFSVERPDGSNFTLKIRSTKLEDSAMYFCASSELGSGDEQFFGPGTRLTVL.